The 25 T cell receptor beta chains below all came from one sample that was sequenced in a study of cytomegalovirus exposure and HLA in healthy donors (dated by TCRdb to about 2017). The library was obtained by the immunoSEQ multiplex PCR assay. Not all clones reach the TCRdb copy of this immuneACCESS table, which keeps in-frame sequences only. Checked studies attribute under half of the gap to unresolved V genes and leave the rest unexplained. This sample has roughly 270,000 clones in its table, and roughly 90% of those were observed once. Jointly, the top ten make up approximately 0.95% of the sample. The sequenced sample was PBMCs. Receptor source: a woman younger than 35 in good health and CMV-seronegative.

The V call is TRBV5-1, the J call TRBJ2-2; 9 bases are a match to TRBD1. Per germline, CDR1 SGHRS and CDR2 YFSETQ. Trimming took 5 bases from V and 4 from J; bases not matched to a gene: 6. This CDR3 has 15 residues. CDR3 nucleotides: TGCGCCAGCAGACCGGGACAGGGACGCACCGGGGAGCTGTTTTTT. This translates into CASRPGQGRTGELFF. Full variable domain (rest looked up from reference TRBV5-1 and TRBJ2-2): KAGVTQTPRYLIKTRGQQVTLSCSPISGHRSVSWYQQTPGQGLQFLFEYFSETQRNKGNFPGRFSGRQFSNSRSEMNVSTLELGDSALYLCASRPGQGRTGELFFGEGSRLTVL.

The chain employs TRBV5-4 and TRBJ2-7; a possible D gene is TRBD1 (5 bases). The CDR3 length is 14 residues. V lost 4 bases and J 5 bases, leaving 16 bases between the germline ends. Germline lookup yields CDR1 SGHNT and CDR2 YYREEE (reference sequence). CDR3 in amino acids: CASSTLARVHEQYF. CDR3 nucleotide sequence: TGTGCCAGCAGCACCCTCGCCAGGGTGCACGAGCAGTACTTC.

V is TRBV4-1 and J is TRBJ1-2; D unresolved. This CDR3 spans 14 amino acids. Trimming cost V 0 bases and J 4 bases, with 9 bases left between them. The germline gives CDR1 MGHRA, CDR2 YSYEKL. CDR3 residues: CASSQDSGLYGYTF. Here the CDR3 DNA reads TGCGCCAGCAGCCAAGATTCAGGCCTCTATGGCTACACCTTC.

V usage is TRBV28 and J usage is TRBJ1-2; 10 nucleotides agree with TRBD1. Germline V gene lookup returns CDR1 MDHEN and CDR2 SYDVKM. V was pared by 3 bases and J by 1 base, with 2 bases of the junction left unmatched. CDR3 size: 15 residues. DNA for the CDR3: TGTGCCAGCAGTTTGGGGACAGGGGTTAACTATGGCTACACCTTC. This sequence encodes CASSLGTGVNYGYTF.

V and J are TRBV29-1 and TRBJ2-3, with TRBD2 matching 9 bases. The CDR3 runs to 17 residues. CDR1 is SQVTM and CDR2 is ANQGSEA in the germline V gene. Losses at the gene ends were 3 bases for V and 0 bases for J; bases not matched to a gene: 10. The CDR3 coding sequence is TGCAGCGTTGAGTTGCTAGCGGGGCCCCCTAGCACAGATACGCAGTATTTT. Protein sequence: CSVELLAGPPSTDTQYF.

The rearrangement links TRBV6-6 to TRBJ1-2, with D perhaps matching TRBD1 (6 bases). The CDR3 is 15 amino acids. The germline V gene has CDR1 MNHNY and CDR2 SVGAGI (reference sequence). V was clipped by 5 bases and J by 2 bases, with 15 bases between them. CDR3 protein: CASSPRDTPNYGYTF. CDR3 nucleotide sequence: TGTGCCAGCAGTCCCCGGGACACCCCGAACTATGGCTACACCTTC.

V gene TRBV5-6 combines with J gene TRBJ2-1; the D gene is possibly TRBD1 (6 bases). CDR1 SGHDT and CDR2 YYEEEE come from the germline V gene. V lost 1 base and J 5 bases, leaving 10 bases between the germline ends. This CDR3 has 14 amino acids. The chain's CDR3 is CASSLRDTNNEQFF. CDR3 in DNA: TGTGCCAGCAGCTTGCGGGACACTAACAATGAGCAGTTCTTC.

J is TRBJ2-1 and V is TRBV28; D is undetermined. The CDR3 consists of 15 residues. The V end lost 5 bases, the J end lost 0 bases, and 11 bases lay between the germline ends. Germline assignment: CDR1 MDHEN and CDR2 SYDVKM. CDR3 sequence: CASSPRRSSYNEQFF. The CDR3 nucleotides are TGTGCCAGCAGTCCTAGACGCAGCTCCTACAATGAGCAGTTCTTC.

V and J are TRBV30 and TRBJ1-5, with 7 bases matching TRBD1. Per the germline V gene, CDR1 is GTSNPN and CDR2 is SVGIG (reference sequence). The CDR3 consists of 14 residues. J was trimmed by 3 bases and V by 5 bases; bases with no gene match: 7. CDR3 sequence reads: CAWSKQGTNQPQHF. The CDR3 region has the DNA TGTGCCTGGTCTAAACAGGGGACCAATCAGCCCCAGCATTTT.

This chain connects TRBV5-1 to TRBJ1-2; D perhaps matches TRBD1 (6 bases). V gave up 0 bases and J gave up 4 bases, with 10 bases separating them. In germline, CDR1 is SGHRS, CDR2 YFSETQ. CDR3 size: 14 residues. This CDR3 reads CASSLARGTYGYTF. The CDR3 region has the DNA TGCGCCAGCAGCTTGGCCAGGGGAACCTATGGCTACACCTTC.

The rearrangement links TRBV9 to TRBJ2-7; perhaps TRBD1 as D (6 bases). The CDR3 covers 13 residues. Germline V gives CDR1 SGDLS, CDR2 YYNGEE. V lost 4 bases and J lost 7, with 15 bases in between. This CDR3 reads CASSTETGSEQYF. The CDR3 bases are TGTGCCAGCAGCACGGAGACAGGCTCGGAGCAGTACTTC.

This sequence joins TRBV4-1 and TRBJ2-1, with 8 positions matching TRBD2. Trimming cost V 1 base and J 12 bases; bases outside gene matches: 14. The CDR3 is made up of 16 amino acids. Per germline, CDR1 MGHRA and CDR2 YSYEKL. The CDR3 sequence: CASSQVSSGSNLGQFF. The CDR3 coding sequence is TGCGCCAGCAGCCAAGTTTCGAGCGGGAGTAATCTGGGGCAGTTCTTC.

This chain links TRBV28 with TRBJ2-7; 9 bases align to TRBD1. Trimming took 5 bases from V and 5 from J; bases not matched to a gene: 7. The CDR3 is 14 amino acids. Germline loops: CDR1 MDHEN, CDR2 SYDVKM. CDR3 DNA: TGTGCCAGCAGTGCCGGACAGGGGTTCAACGAGCAGTACTTC. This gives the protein CASSAGQGFNEQYF.

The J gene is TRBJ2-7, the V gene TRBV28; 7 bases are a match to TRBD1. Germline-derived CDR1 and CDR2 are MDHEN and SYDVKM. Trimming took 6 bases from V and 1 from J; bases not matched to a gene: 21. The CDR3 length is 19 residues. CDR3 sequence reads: CASSPAYSRQGVGSYEQYF. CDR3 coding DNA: TGTGCCAGCAGCCCGGCGTACTCGAGACAGGGAGTAGGATCCTACGAGCAGTACTTC.

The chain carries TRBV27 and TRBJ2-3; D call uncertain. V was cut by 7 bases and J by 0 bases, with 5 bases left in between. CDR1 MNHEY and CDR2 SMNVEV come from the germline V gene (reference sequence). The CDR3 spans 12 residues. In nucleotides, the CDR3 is TGTGCCAGCAATCCTAGCACAGATACGCAGTATTTT. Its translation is CASNPSTDTQYF.

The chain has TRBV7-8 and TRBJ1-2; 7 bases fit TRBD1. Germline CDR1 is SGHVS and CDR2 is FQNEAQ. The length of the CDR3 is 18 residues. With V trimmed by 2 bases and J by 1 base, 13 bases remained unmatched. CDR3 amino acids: CASSLRPPLGTDNYGYTF. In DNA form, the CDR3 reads TGTGCCAGCAGCTTAAGGCCCCCATTAGGGACAGATAACTATGGCTACACCTTC.

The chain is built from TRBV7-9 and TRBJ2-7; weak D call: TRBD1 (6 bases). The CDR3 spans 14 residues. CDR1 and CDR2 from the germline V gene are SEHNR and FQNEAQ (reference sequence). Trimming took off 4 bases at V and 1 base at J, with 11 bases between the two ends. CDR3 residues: CASSSGGQSYEQYF. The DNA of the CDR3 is TGTGCCAGCAGCTCCGGTGGACAGTCCTACGAGCAGTACTTC. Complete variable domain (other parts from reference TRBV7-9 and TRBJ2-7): DTGVSQNPRHKITKRGQNVTFRCDPISEHNRLYWYRQTLGQGPEFLTYFQNEAQLEKSRLLSDRFSAERPKGSFSTLEIQRTEQGDSAMYLCASSSGGQSYEQYFGPGTRLTVT.

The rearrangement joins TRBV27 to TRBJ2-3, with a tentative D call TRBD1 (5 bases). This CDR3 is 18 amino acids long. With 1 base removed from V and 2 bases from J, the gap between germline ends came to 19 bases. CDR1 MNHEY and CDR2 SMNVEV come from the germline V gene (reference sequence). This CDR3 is CASSLWGREPWVTDTQYF. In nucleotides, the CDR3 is TGTGCCAGCAGTTTATGGGGCAGGGAACCATGGGTCACAGATACGCAGTATTTT.

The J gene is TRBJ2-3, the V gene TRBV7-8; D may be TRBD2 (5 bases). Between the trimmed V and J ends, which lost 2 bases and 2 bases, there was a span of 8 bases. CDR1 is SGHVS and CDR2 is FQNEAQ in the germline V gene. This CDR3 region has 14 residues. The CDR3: CASSLSADTDTQYF. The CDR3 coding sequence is TGTGCCAGCAGCTTATCAGCGGACACAGATACGCAGTATTTT.

The CDR3 DNA is TGCGCCAGCAGCTTGGGACAGGGGGCGGTTTCAGATACGCAGTATTTT. It specifies CASSLGQGAVSDTQYF. The chain is built from TRBV5-1 and TRBJ2-3; 10 positions agree with TRBD1. Germline CDR1 and CDR2: SGHRS and YFSETQ. There are 16 residues in the CDR3. V lost 0 bases and J lost 4; bases outside the gene matches: 5.

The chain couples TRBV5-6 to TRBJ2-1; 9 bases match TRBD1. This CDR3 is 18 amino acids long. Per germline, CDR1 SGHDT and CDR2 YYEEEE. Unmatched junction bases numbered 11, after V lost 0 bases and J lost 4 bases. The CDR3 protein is CASSLGGKQGAWYNEQFF. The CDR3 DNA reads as TGTGCCAGCAGCTTGGGAGGGAAACAGGGGGCTTGGTACAATGAGCAGTTCTTC.

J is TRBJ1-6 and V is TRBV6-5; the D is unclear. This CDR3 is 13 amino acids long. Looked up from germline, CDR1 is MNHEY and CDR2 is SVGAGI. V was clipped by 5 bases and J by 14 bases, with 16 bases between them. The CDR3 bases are TGTGCCAGCAGTCGTGGGCTGCGGGAGGCCCTCCACTTT. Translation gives CASSRGLREALHF.

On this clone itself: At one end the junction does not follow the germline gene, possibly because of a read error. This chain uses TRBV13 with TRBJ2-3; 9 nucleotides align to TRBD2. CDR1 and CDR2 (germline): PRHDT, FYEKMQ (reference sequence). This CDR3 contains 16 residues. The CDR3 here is CASSFRGGDPGTTSGF. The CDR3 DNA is TGTGCCAGCAGCTTTCGCGGCGGGGACCCGGGGACGACTAGCGGCTTT.

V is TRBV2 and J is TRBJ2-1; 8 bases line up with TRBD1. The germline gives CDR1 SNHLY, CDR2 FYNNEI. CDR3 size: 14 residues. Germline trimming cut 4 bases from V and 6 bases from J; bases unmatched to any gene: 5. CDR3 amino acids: CASSGQGAFNEQFF. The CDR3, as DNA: TGTGCCAGCAGTGGGCAGGGGGCTTTCAATGAGCAGTTCTTC.

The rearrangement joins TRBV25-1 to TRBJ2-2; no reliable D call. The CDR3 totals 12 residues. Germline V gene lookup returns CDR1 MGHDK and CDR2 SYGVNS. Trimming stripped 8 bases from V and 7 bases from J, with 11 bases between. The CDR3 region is CASEIHGGELFF. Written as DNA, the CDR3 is TGTGCCAGCGAAATACATGGCGGGGAGCTGTTTTTT.